This T cell receptor beta chain stems from a study of T cell responses to AZD1222 COVID-19 vaccine. The study's findings and limits: White British donors predominated, females outnumbered males, and clonal diversity was possibly underestimated. Dominant CD4 TCR responses targeted spike regions 160-218 and 743-854. Close to half of spike-specific TCRs reportedly recognize unmutated variant regions. Spike-specific TCR breadth and depth both grew after two AZD1222 doses.

The trim removed 8 bases at V and 1 base at J, leaving 11 bases unmatched. The CDR3 has 15 amino acids. The germline CDR1 and CDR2 sequences are SGHRS and YFSETQ. The data were produced by immunoSEQ multiplex PCR, yet TCRdb's version contains in-frame clones alone and is incomplete. The sample has about 100,000 clones; approximately 87% are singletons. As concerns this clone: Its antigen remains unknown.

The sequence was collected from an adult who received the AZD1222 COVID-19 vaccine. Sequencing was performed on peripheral blood, taken 28 days after the second AZD1222 dose. The chain employs TRBV5-1 and TRBJ1-1; 7 nucleotides align to TRBD1. CDR3 sequence: CASSRGGGWNTEAFF. The CDR3 nucleotides read TGCGCCAGTTCTCGAGGGGGCGGATGGAACACTGAAGCTTTCTTT.